The 8 T cell receptor beta chains presented below share a single source sample, sequenced in a study of OX40 agonist ivuxolimab in advanced cancers. Clones were read by immunoSEQ multiplex PCR, and TCRdb kept only the in-frame ones, dropping some. The sample lists 8,000 to 11,000 clones; just over 75% were seen once. The sequencing used CD4+ or CD8+ T cells sorted from blood, collected in a trial of the OX40 agonist ivuxolimab. The receptors were sampled from an adult with an advanced solid tumor such as melanoma, head and neck, liver or kidney cancer.

This chain joins TRBV9 and TRBJ2-7, with TRBD2 as a possible D gene (5 bases). The CDR3 sequence is 16 residues long. V was cut by 0 bases and J by 6 bases, with 19 bases left in between. Germline CDR1 and CDR2: SGDLS and YYNGEE. The CDR3 DNA reads TGTGCCAGCAGCGTAGCCCCGCCGGGAATGTTTGCCGAGCAGTACTTC. Protein product: CASSVAPPGMFAEQYF.

The genes are TRBV29-1 and TRBJ2-1; D possibly uses TRBD1 or TRBD2 (5 bases each). The germline CDR1 and CDR2 sequences are SQVTM and ANQGSEA. Trimming took 3 bases from V and 15 from J, leaving 15 bases between them. The CDR3 covers 11 residues. The CDR3: CSVDRDREGFF. Here the CDR3 DNA reads TGCAGCGTTGATAGGGACCGAGAGGGGTTCTTC.

V and J are TRBV7-8 and TRBJ1-2; 9 positions agree with TRBD1. Germline V gene sequence: CDR1 SGHVS, CDR2 FQNEAQ. This CDR3 is built from 14 residues. V dropped 4 bases and J dropped 4; count of bases not matched to a gene: 4. The CDR3 region has the DNA TGTGCCAGCAGCTACGGGACAGGGTTCTATGGCTACACCTTC. Its translation: CASSYGTGFYGYTF.

A single count supports this clone. The rearrangement links TRBV7-3 to TRBJ2-1; D may match TRBD1 or TRBD2 (5 bases each). The CDR3 is made up of 11 amino acids. The germline V gene has CDR1 SGHTA and CDR2 FQGTGA. Trimming removed 8 bases from V and 6 bases from J, with 8 bases in between. For the CDR3, the DNA is TGTGCCAGCGGGGCGGGCAATGAGCAGTTCTTC. It encodes CASGAGNEQFF.

The rearrangement links TRBV7-8 to TRBJ2-3, with 11 nucleotides matching TRBD2. Unmatched junction bases numbered 9, after V lost 6 bases and J lost 1 base. The CDR3 is made up of 17 amino acids. CDR1 is SGHVS, CDR2 FQNEAQ, per germline. The CDR3 nucleotides are TGTGCCAGCAGTTACACAGGGACTAGCGGCCGCACAGATACGCAGTATTTT. It encodes CASSYTGTSGRTDTQYF. Filled out from reference TRBV7-8 and TRBJ2-3, the complete variable domain reads GAGVSQSPRYKVAKRGQDVALRCDPISGHVSLFWYQQALGQGPEFLTYFQNEAQLDKSGLPSDRFFAERPEGSVSTLKIQRTQQEDSAVYLCASSYTGTSGRTDTQYFGPGTRLTVL.

This clone was seen only a few times. The CDR3 DNA follows: TGTGCCAGCAGCCCCGAGGGGATCAATGAGCAGTTCTTC. It translates to CASSPEGINEQFF. The rearrangement uses TRBV7-8 and TRBJ2-1, with D tentatively TRBD1 or TRBD2 (5 bases each). The CDR3 runs 13 residues. V dropped 5 bases and J dropped 6 bases, with 11 bases sitting between them. Germline assignment: CDR1 SGHVS and CDR2 FQNEAQ.

This clone has just a few counts. The rearrangement joins TRBV6-1 to TRBJ2-7; D remains unclear. Germline-derived CDR1 and CDR2 are MNHNS and SASEGT. Trimming pared 3 bases from V and 1 base from J, leaving 7 bases between. There are 13 residues in the CDR3. Here the CDR3 reads CASSDLGSYEQYF. CDR3 DNA: TGTGCCAGCAGTGATCTGGGTTCCTACGAGCAGTACTTC.

The V gene is TRBV2, the J gene TRBJ1-5, with a tentative D call TRBD1 (5 bases). Trimming stripped 8 bases from V and 0 bases from J, with 17 bases between. Germline V gene lookup returns CDR1 SNHLY and CDR2 FYNNEI. This CDR3 has 16 amino acids. The CDR3 coding sequence is TGTGCCAGCTATCCCGGGACGGAATATAGCAATCAGCCCCAGCATTTT. Translation: CASYPGTEYSNQPQHF. Full variable domain (rest looked up from reference TRBV2 and TRBJ1-5): EPEVTQTPSHQVTQMGQEVILRCVPISNHLYFYWYRQILGQKVEFLVSFYNNEISEKSEIFDDQFSVERPDGSNFTLKIRSTKLEDSAMYFCASYPGTEYSNQPQHFGDGTRLSIL.